The 8 T cell receptor beta chains below come from one sample, sequenced in a study of beta chain features in type 1 diabetes (dated by TCRdb to 2016 to 2019). Library method: the immunoSEQ multiplex PCR assay. All of the isolated RNA was reverse transcribed with the High Capacity cDNA Reverse Transcription Kit, so expressed TCRB transcripts were sequenced. In its TCRdb copy, this immuneACCESS table keeps in-frame sequences only and misses some clones. Where compared with another copy, unresolved V genes explain less than half of these, and the others have no known cause. Within this sample are around 330,000 clones, with approximately 9.9% of them counted one time only. The top ten clonotypes cover more than 0.015% of the sample. What was sequenced was naive CD4+ T cells from blood. Per the publication, the cell subset or site label means: true naive CD4+ T cells. These receptors came from a woman aged 30 to 39 in good health.

V and J are TRBV6-1 and TRBJ2-5; tentative D call: TRBD2 (5 bases). Germline loops: CDR1 MNHNS, CDR2 SASEGT. The V end lost 6 bases, the J end lost 6 bases, and 11 bases lay between the germline ends. This CDR3 has 12 residues. CDR3 nucleotides: TGTGCCAGCAGAGAGGGCCTCAAGACCCAGTACTTC. Protein sequence: CASREGLKTQYF.

This clone has just a few counts. The rearrangement links TRBV28 to TRBJ2-3; 13 bases agree with TRBD2. Germline CDR1 is MDHEN and CDR2 is SYDVKM. The CDR3 has 16 residues. The junction had 8 bases not matched to a gene; V was cut back by 5 bases and J by 6 bases. CDR3 sequence (DNA): TGTGCCAGCAGTGATACTAGCGGGAGGGCCATTGATACGCAGTATTTT. Its translation is CASSDTSGRAIDTQYF.

This clone came up a few times. This chain connects TRBV2 to TRBJ2-1; 7 bases are shared with TRBD2. The ends lost 3 bases at V and 5 bases at J; junction bases unmatched: 7. The CDR3 sequence is 15 residues long. Germline-derived CDR1 and CDR2 are SNHLY and FYNNEI. CDR3 in DNA: TGTGCCAGCAGTGATCGGGCGGGAGCTGACAATGAGCAGTTCTTC. Amino acid sequence: CASSDRAGADNEQFF.

In its sample, this clone was seen a few times. CDR3 DNA: TGCGCCAGCAGCCAGGCCCAGCTGGCGAGGTACAATGAGCAGTTCTTC. Translating it yields CASSQAQLARYNEQFF. The V gene is TRBV4-3, the J gene TRBJ2-1; D remains ambiguous. The CDR3 covers 16 residues. The germline V gene encodes CDR1 LGHNA and CDR2 YSLEER. V was pared by 3 bases and J by 4 bases, with 16 bases between.

The genes are TRBV18 and TRBJ1-1; D is ambiguous. The CDR3 is made up of 13 amino acids. The germline V and J ends were trimmed by 0 bases and 1 base, with 3 bases remaining between them. From germline, CDR1 is KGHSH and CDR2 LQKENI. Here the CDR3 DNA reads TGTGCCAGCTCACCACCCCAGAACACTGAAGCTTTCTTT. Translated, it gives CASSPPQNTEAFF.

This chain links TRBV5-6 with TRBJ2-2; D possibly corresponds to TRBD1 (5 bases). V was shortened by 1 base and J by 3 bases, with 10 bases between the two germline ends. Germline loops: CDR1 SGHDT, CDR2 YYEEEE. The CDR3 runs to 15 residues. The CDR3 nucleotides are TGTGCCAGCAGCTTGCTCCAGGGTTACACCGGGGAGCTGTTTTTT. This sequence encodes CASSLLQGYTGELFF.

The chain joins TRBV28 to TRBJ2-5, with 7 positions matching TRBD2. Trimming cost V 2 bases and J 5 bases; bases outside gene matches: 8. The CDR3 extends over 15 amino acids. CDR1 MDHEN and CDR2 SYDVKM come from the germline V gene. CDR3 DNA: TGTGCCAGCAGTTTAGCGGGAAGCGGGAAGGAGACCCAGTACTTC. Encoded protein: CASSLAGSGKETQYF.

The J gene is TRBJ2-7, the V gene TRBV7-2; 9 bases align to TRBD2. CDR1 and CDR2 (germline): SGHTA, FQGNSA. V lost 4 bases to trimming and J lost 3 bases; unmatched junction nucleotides: 7. CDR3 length equals 15 residues. For the CDR3, the DNA is TGTGCCAGCAGCTCCCAGGGACTAGCTGTCTACGAGCAGTACTTC. Its translation: CASSSQGLAVYEQYF.